This is a list of T cell receptor beta chains from one sample in a study of early T cells in non-severe SARS-CoV-2 infection. TCRdb reprocessed the 5' RACE reads with MiXCR, giving one entry per CDR3 protein. The sample holds approximately 69,000 distinct CDR3 sequences, approximately 10% seen once. Specimen: whole blood, collected at baseline. The receptors derive from an adult who was a healthcare worker with PCR-confirmed SARS-CoV-2 infection or an uninfected control (not recorded which). Each CDR3 is given without its conserved first and last residue. The listing skips clone size in some rows; elsewhere it reads once, few, many or a size class.

size | V | CDR3
NA | TRBV4-1 | ASSQAGTGGSEQF
NA | TRBV5-5 | ASSLLIRGNTEAF
NA | TRBV5-1 | ASSFEGARPSGANVLT
few | TRBV6-2/TRBV6-3 | ASSLNSNQPQH
many | TRBV5-4 | ASSPQRGYMNTEAF
NA | TRBV29-1 | SAADWGETQY
NA | TRBV19 | ASRETGLGHAWY
many | TRBV24-1 | ATSDPSGSSYNEQF
once | TRBV7-2 | ASSASRGAGLF
few | TRBV7-9 | ASSSGTNEAF
few | TRBV2 | ASRPHADSPWETQY
few | TRBV4-3 | ASSRIAPRSSYEQY
few | TRBV18 | ASSPQQGTVNYGYT
few | TRBV18 | ASSPEPGQRNQPQH
few | TRBV21-1 | ASSKGWPWAQETQY
many | TRBV18 | ASSPQGQLGTEAF
few | TRBV10-3 | AISESTGQSSPLH
NA | TRBV30 | AWSVAGNTEAF
many | TRBV10-3 | ASRRNTGELF
few | TRBV27 | ASSLTGVYTEAF
NA | TRBV7-8 | ASSLETRTDTQY
few | TRBV5-4 | ASSYQGYNEQF